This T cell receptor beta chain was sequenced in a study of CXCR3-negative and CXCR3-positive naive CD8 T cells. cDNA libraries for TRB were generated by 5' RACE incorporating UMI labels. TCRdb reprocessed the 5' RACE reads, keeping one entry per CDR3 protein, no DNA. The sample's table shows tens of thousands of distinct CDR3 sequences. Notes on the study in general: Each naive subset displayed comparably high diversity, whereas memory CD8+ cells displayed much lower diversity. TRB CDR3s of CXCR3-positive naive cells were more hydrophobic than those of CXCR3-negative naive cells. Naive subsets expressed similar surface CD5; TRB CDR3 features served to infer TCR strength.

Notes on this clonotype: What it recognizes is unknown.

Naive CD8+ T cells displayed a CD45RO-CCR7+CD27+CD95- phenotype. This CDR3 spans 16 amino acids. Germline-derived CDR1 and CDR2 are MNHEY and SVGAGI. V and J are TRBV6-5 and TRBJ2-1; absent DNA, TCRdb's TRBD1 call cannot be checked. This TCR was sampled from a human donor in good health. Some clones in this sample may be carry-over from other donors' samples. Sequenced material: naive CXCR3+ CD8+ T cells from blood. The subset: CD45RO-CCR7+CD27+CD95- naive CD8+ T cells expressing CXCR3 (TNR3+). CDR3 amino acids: CASNPEGTDRSHEQFF.